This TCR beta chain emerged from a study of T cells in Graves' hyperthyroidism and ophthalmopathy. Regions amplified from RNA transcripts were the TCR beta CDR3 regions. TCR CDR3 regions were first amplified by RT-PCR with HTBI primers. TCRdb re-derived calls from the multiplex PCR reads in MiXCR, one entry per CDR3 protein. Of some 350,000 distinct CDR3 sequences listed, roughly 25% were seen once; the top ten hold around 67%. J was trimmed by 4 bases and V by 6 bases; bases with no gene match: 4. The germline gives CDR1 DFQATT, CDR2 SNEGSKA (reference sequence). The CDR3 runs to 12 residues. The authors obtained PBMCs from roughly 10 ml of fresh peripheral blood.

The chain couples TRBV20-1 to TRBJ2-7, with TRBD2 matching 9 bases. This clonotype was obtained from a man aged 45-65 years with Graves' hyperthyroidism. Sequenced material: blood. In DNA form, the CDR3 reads TGCAGTGCAGGTAGCGGGAGTTACGAGCAGTACTTC. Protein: CSAGSGSYEQYF.